This TCR beta chain was profiled in a study of tissue T cells after allogeneic stem cell transplantation. Study-wide background: Several unmodified and three CD34-selected T-cell-depleted grafts went to graft-versus-host disease patients. Study outcomes and limitations: Only a limited share of tissue TCRs appeared in blood or spleen. Few T cell clones were shared across patients, but motif clusters showed tissue-specific shared signatures.

Note on this clone: Its antigen is currently unknown.

The CDR3 contains 15 residues. J gave up 4 bases and V 5 bases, and 10 bases lay outside the gene matches. Germline V lookup: CDR1 SNHLY, CDR2 FYNNEI. Sequencing was performed with immunoSEQ multiplex PCR; in TCRdb, only in-frame clones are kept and a portion is missing. The sample shows 1,500 to 2,000 clones, more than 75% of them seen only once. Enrolled prospectively were adult allogeneic hematopoietic cell transplant recipients whose graft-versus-host disease was steroid-refractory. The chain employs TRBV2 and TRBJ1-1, with 7 bases identical to TRBD1. The sequencing used stomach tissue, collected at autopsy. This clonotype was obtained from a male patient of 60 years or more with steroid-refractory graft-versus-host disease after an allogeneic stem cell transplant. Some T cells may be transferred from the graft donor. The chain's CDR3 is CASSPRGVGLTEAFF. The CDR3, as DNA: TGTGCCAGCAGTCCCAGGGGGGTAGGGCTCACTGAAGCTTTCTTT.